This T cell receptor beta chain comes out of a study of identical twins. Findings and limits, study-wide: Cord blood beta clonotypes present at high abundance carried fewer insertions; no such pattern appeared in memory repertoires.

For this clonotype: Its antigen is not known.

Unique molecular identifiers were in the cDNA, with template-switch universal primer binding. TCRdb analysed the 5' RACE reads with MiXCR anew, one entry per CDR3 protein. The repertoire holds approximately 260,000 distinct CDR3 sequences, with around an eighth as singletons. Germline V gives CDR1 MNHEY, CDR2 SMNVEV (reference sequence). V was pared by 5 bases and J by 0 bases, with 14 bases between. CDR3 length: 16 residues. Sample: memory (CD45RO+) T cells sorted from blood. The V and J genes are TRBV27 and TRBJ2-1; D might be TRBD2 (6 bases). This TCR came from a woman between 18 and 29 years old in good health. CDR3 in amino acids: CASSPPAGSSYNEQFF. CDR3 coding DNA: TGTGCCAGCAGTCCCCCGGCGGGAAGCTCCTACAATGAGCAGTTCTTC.